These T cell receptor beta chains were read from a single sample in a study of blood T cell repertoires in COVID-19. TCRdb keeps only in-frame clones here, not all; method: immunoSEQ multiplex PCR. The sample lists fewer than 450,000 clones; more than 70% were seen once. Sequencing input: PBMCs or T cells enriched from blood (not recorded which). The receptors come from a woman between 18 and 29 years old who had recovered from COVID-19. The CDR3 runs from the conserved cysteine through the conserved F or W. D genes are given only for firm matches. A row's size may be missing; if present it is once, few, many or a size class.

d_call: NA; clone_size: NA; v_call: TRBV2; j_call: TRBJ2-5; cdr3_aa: CASSSAGIQETQYF; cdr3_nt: TGTGCCAGCAGTTCAGCAGGGATCCAAGAGACCCAGTACTTC
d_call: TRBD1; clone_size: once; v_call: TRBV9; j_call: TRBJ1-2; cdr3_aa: CASSAPTGNNGYTF; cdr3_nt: TGTGCCAGCAGCGCACCGACAGGGAATAATGGCTACACCTTC
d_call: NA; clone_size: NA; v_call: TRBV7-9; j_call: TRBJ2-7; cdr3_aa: CASSPPGAYEQYF; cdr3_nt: TGTGCCAGCAGCCCACCCGGTGCCTACGAGCAGTACTTC
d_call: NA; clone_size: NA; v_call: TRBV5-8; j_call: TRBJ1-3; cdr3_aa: CASSLGQASGNTIYF; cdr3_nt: TGTGCCAGCAGCTTGGGCCAGGCCTCTGGAAACACCATATATTTT
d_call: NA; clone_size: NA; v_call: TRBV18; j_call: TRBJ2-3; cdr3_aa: CASSHRQHGKGGDTQYF; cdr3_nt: TGTGCCAGCTCGCATCGACAACACGGAAAAGGTGGAGATACGCAGTATTTT
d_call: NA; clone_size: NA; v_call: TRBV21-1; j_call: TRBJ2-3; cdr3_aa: CASSKENEEVDTQYF; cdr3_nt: TGTGCCAGCAGCAAAGAAAACGAGGAGGTGGATACGCAGTATTTT
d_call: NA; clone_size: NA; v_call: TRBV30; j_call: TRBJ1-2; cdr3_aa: CAWARITRDLANYGYTF; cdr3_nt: TGTGCCTGGGCCAGGATCACGCGGGACTTAGCTAACTATGGCTACACCTTC
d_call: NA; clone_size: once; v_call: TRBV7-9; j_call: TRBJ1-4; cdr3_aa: CASSPPGPSGREKLFF; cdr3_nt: TGTGCCAGCAGCCCACCCGGGCCCAGCGGGCGAGAAAAACTGTTTTTT
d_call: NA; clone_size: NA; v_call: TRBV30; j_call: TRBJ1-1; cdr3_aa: CAWSDRGSTEAFF; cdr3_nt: TGTGCCTGGAGTGATCGGGGTTCCACTGAAGCTTTCTTT
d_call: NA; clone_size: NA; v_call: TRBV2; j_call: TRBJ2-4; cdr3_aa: CASSEREAKNIQYF; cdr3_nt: TGTGCCAGCAGTGAACGCGAAGCCAAAAACATTCAGTACTTC
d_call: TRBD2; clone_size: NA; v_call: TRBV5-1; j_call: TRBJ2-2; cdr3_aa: CASSQFTSGGPGELFF; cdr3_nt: TGCGCCAGCAGCCAGTTTACTAGCGGGGGGCCCGGGGAGCTGTTTTTT
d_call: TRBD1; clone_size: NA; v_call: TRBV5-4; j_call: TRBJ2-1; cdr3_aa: CASSWDRGLNNEQFF; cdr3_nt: TGTGCCAGCAGCTGGGACAGGGGGCTCAACAATGAGCAGTTCTTC
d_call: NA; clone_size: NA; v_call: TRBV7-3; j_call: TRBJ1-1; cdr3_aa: CASSFASGNTEAFF; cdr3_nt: TGTGCCAGCAGCTTCGCTTCGGGGAACACTGAAGCTTTCTTT
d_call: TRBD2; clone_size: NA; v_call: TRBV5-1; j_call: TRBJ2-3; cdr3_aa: CASSLNKRGSTDTQYF; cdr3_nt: TGCGCCAGCAGCTTAAACAAGCGGGGAAGCACAGATACGCAGTATTTT
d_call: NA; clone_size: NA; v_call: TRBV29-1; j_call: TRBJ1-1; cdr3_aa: CSVEVKNTEAFF; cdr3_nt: TGCAGCGTTGAAGTCAAGAACACTGAAGCTTTCTTT
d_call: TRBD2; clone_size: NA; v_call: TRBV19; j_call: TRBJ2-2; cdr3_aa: CASSIGLGGMSRTGELFF; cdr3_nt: TGTGCCAGTAGTATTGGGCTCGGGGGGATGAGTAGGACCGGGGAGCTGTTTTTT
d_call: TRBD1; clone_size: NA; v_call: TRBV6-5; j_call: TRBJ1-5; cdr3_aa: CASRKGTGNQPQHF; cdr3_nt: TGTGCCAGCAGAAAGGGGACAGGGAATCAGCCCCAGCATTTT
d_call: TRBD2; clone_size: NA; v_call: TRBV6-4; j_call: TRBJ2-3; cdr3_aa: CASSEAGESTDTQYF; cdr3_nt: TGTGCCAGCAGTGAAGCGGGGGAAAGCACAGATACGCAGTATTTT
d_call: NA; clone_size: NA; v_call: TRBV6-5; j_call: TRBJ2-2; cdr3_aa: CASSYAAENTGELFF; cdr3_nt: TGTGCCAGCAGTTACGCGGCCGAGAACACCGGGGAGCTGTTTTTT
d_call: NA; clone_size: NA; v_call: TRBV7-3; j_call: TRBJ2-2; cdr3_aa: CASSLRSANTGELFF; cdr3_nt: TGTGCCAGCAGCTTAAGGTCAGCGAACACCGGGGAGCTGTTTTTT
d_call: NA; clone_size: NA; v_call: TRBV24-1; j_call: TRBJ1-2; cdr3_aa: CATSDVGQPESF; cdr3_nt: TGTGCCACCAGTGATGTCGGACAGCCCGAGTCCTTC
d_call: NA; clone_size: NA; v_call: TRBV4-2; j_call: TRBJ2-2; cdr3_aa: CASSQLNTDSAGELFF; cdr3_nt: TGTGCCAGCAGCCAACTTAACACGGACAGTGCCGGGGAGCTGTTTTTT
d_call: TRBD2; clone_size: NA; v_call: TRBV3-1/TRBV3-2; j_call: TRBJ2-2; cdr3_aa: CASSQDRGTSGGFTGELFF; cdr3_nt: TGTGCCAGCAGCCAAGACCGCGGGACTAGCGGGGGGTTCACCGGGGAGCTGTTTTTT
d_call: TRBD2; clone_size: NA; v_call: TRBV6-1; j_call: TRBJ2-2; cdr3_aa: CASSDPGLAGGYGELFF; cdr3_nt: TGTGCCAGCAGTGATCCGGGACTAGCGGGGGGATACGGGGAGCTGTTTTTT
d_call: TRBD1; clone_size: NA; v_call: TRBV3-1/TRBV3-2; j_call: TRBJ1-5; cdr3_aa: CASSQGGTGGHQPQHF; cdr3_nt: TGTGCCAGCAGCCAAGGGGGGACAGGGGGCCATCAGCCCCAGCATTTT
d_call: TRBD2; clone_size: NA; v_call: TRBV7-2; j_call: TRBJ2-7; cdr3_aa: CASSLTSGGRYEQYF; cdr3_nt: TGTGCCAGCAGCTTAACTAGCGGGGGGCGGTACGAGCAGTACTTC
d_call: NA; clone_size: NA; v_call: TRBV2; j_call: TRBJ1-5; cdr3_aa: CASSEAERGPQHF; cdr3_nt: TGTGCCAGCAGTGAAGCGGAAAGGGGGCCCCAGCATTTT
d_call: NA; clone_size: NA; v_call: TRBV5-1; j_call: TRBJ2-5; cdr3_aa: CASSLGSQKETQYF; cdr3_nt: TGCGCCAGCAGCTTGGGGTCACAGAAAGAGACCCAGTACTTC
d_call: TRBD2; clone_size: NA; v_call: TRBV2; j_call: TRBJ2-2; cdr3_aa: CAGRGWTSQHGELFF; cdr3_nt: TGTGCCGGACGCGGGTGGACTAGTCAACACGGGGAGCTGTTTTTT
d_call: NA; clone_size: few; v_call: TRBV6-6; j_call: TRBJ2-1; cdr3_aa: CASSYSLDTYNNEQFF; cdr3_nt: TGTGCCAGCAGCTACAGTCTCGACACCTACAACAATGAGCAGTTCTTC
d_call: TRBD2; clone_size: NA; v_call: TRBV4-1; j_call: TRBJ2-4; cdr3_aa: CASSPWTSGGALGNIQYF; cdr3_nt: TGCGCCAGCAGCCCGTGGACTAGCGGGGGGGCCTTGGGGAACATTCAGTACTTC
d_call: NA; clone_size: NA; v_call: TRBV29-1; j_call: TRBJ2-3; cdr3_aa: CSFGTTSTDTQYF; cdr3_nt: TGCAGCTTTGGGACAACGAGCACAGATACGCAGTATTTT
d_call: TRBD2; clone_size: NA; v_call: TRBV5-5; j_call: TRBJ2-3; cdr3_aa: CASSSYTSGGATDTQYF; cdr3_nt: TGTGCCAGCAGCTCTTATACTAGCGGGGGGGCAACAGATACGCAGTATTTT
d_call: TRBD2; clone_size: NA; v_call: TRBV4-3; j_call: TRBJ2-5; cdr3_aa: CASSQEVSGGAYF; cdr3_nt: TGCGCCAGCAGCCAAGAGGTTAGCGGGGGGGCCTACTTC
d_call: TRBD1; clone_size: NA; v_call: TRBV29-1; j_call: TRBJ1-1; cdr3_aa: CSVDDRGATEAFF; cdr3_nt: TGCAGCGTTGATGACAGGGGAGCAACTGAAGCTTTCTTT
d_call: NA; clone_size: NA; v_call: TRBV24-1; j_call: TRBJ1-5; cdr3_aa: CATSDFSNQPQHF; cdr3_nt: TGTGCCACCAGTGACTTCTCGAATCAGCCCCAGCATTTT
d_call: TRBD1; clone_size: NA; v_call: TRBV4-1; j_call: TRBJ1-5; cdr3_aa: CASSQSPGTGASNQPQHF; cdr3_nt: TGCGCCAGCAGCCAGAGTCCTGGGACAGGGGCGAGCAATCAGCCCCAGCATTTT
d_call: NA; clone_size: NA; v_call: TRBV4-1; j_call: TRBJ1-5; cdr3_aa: CASSQPQAAQPQHF; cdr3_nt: TGCGCCAGCAGCCAACCACAGGCGGCCCAGCCCCAGCATTTT
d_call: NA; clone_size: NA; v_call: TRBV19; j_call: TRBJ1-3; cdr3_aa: CASSIAQLAGNTIYF; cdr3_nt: TGTGCCAGTAGTATAGCACAGTTGGCTGGAAACACCATATATTTT